The rows below give T cell receptor beta chains drawn from one sample of a study of Graves' ophthalmopathy and Graves' hyperthyroidism. TCRdb called the multiplex PCR reads again in MiXCR, with one record for every CDR3 protein. The profile covers hundreds of thousands of distinct CDR3 sequences, with 40% appearing a single time and 40% to 55% taken by the ten largest. The sample was peripheral blood. These receptors were taken from an adult man with Graves' ophthalmopathy. The CDR3 runs from the conserved cysteine through the conserved F or W. The order of the fields is J gene, clone size, D gene, V gene, CDR3 DNA, CDR3 protein. The D gene is left open where the match is weak. Not every row has a clone size; where given, it reads once, few, many or a size class.

TRBJ2-7 | . | TRBD1 | TRBV7-9 | TGTGCCAGCAGCTCTAACAGGGGGAGCTACGAGCAGTACTTC | CASSSNRGSYEQYF
TRBJ2-5 | . | . | TRBV7-9 | TGTGCCAGCAGAATGACCAAACTATGGGAGACCCAGTACTTC | CASRMTKLWETQYF
TRBJ2-7 | . | . | TRBV20-1 | TGCAGTGCACACAGGGGCGGGGCCCAGCAGTACTTC | CSAHRGGAQQYF
TRBJ2-7 | . | TRBD2 | TRBV29-1 | TGCAGCGTCGAAGGGACTAGCGATTCCTACGAGCAGTACTTC | CSVEGTSDSYEQYF
TRBJ2-5 | . | TRBD1 | TRBV19 | TGTGCCAGTAGTCGGACAGGGAGTCTTGGCGAGACCCAGTACTTC | CASSRTGSLGETQYF
TRBJ1-6 | . | . | TRBV2 | TGTGCCAGCACCGTTCGGGCGGGAGGTTCGCCCCTCCACTTT | CASTVRAGGSPLHF
TRBJ1-2 | . | . | TRBV7-4 | TGTGCCAGCAGCCTTGGGGGGCCGAGAAATACCTATGGCTACACCTTC | CASSLGGPRNTYGYTF
TRBJ2-2 | . | . | TRBV9 | TGTGCCAGCAGCGTAGATCTAGCCGGGGAGCTGTTTTTT | CASSVDLAGELFF
TRBJ2-5 | few | TRBD2 | TRBV9 | TGTGCCAGCAGTCTTGGACTAGTAGGTTCCAAAGAGACCCAGTACTTC | CASSLGLVGSKETQYF
TRBJ2-6 | . | . | TRBV29-1 | TGCAGCGTTGATAGTGCTGGGGCCAACGTCCTGACTTTC | CSVDSAGANVLTF
TRBJ1-1 | . | TRBD1 | TRBV20-1 | TGCAGTGCTCAAACGGGACAGACGGACACTGAAGCTTCCTTT | CSAQTGQTDTEASF
TRBJ1-4 | . | . | TRBV6-5 | TGTGCCAGCAGTTCCCGACCATTCGGACGCGAAAAACTGTTTTTT | CASSSRPFGREKLFF
TRBJ2-7 | many | TRBD2 | TRBV9 | TGTGCCAGCAGCGTAGATCCGGGAGGGTCCTACGAGCAGTACTTC | CASSVDPGGSYEQYF
TRBJ1-4 | many | . | TRBV7-9 | TGTGCCAGCAGCTTACGTCCTACAACTAATGAAAAACTGTTTTTT | CASSLRPTTNEKLFF
TRBJ1-1 | few | . | TRBV5-8 | TGTGCCAGCAGCTTCGATGGCGAAGTCTCCGAAGCTTTCTTT | CASSFDGEVSEAFF
TRBJ2-7 | . | . | TRBV9 | TGTGCCAGCAGCGGGGATAGCTCCCCGTACGAGCAGTACTTC | CASSGDSSPYEQYF
TRBJ1-4 | . | TRBD1 | TRBV7-2 | TGTGCCAGCAGCTTATCGGGACAGCTTAATGAAAAACTGTTTTTT | CASSLSGQLNEKLFF
TRBJ1-5 | . | . | TRBV4-3 | TGCGCCAGCAGCCAAGAGGCGAATCAGCCCCAGCATTTT | CASSQEANQPQHF
TRBJ2-2 | . | TRBD2 | TRBV7-9 | TGTGCCAGCAGCTCCGGACTAGCGGGAGGGCTAAACACCGGGGAGCTGTTTTTT | CASSSGLAGGLNTGELFF
TRBJ1-1 | . | . | TRBV24-1 | TGTGCCAGCAGTTTGCATGGGTGGGGGGGCTACGCATCGGAAGCTTTCTTT | CASSLHGWGGYASEAFF
TRBJ1-1 | few | TRBD1 | TRBV6-5 | TGTGCCAGCAAAGGACAGGCGTCCACTGAAGCTTTCTTT | CASKGQASTEAFF
TRBJ2-7 | many | . | TRBV20-1 | TGCAGTGCTCCGGGGACGTCCTACGAGCAGTACTTC | CSAPGTSYEQYF
TRBJ2-7 | . | . | TRBV27 | TGTGCCAGCAGTTTTAGGGAGAAACATTACGAGCAGTACTTC | CASSFREKHYEQYF
TRBJ1-5 | few | . | TRBV27 | TGTGCCAGCAGAGGACTCAGCAATCAGCCCCAGCATTTT | CASRGLSNQPQHF
TRBJ1-1 | many | . | TRBV7-9 | TGTGCCAGCAGCTTAGTGGGGGACACTGAAGCTTTCTTT | CASSLVGDTEAFF
TRBJ1-2 | many | . | TRBV7-9 | TGTGCCAGCAGCCCGGGGCGGCGAGGCGGCTACACCTTC | CASSPGRRGGYTF
TRBJ1-1 | . | . | TRBV24-1 | TGTGCCACCAGTGATAGGGGGGGGTCTGAAGCTTTCTTT | CATSDRGGSEAFF